A single sample is the source of the 5 T cell receptor beta chains below, sequenced in a study of cytomegalovirus exposure and HLA in healthy donors. A multiplex PCR was run with 60 Vbeta primers and 13 Jbeta primers. TCRdb keeps only in-frame clones here, not all; method: immunoSEQ multiplex PCR. Found here are about 190,000 clones, around 86% of them singletons; the top ten hold roughly 0.8%. Sequencing used PBMCs. The receptors derive from a woman between 18 and 29 years old in good health and CMV-seronegative.

About this clone: Different DNA sequences within this sample yield the same CDR3. The chain joins TRBV27 to TRBJ2-1, with TRBD2 matching 10 bases. This CDR3 is 15 amino acids long. V lost 2 bases, J lost 6 bases, and 4 bases stayed unmatched. Germline V lookup: CDR1 MNHEY, CDR2 SMNVEV (reference sequence). The chain's CDR3 is CASSLGVAGGNEQFF. CDR3 in DNA: TGTGCCAGCAGTTTAGGGGTAGCGGGGGGCAATGAGCAGTTCTTC.

V usage is TRBV5-1 and J usage is TRBJ2-2, with 7 bases aligning to TRBD1. This CDR3 comprises 17 residues. Germline trimming cut 0 bases from V and 3 bases from J; bases unmatched to any gene: 8. Germline V CDR1 and CDR2: SGHRS, YFSETQ. Written as DNA, the CDR3 is TGCGCCAGCAGCTTGGATTTCGGACAGGACTACACCGGGGAGCTGTTTTTT. It specifies CASSLDFGQDYTGELFF.

The chain carries TRBV5-4 and TRBJ2-5; D uncertain. Deletions cut 1 base from V and 2 bases from J, with 12 bases between. The CDR3 is 15 amino acids. Germline-derived CDR1 and CDR2 are SGHNT and YYREEE (reference sequence). The CDR3 DNA follows: TGTGCCAGCAGCTTGTATCTTTCTAGACAAGAGACCCAGTACTTC. It yields the protein CASSLYLSRQETQYF.

J is TRBJ2-5 and V is TRBV9; TRBD2 matches 7 bases. The germline V gene has CDR1 SGDLS and CDR2 YYNGEE. The CDR3 runs to 15 residues. V trimming: 0 bases; J trimming: 2 bases; junction bases outside the gene matches: 4. CDR3 nucleotides: TGTGCCAGCAGCGTAGAAGCGGGGAGGCAAGAGACCCAGTACTTC. It encodes CASSVEAGRQETQYF.

The J gene is TRBJ1-3, the V gene TRBV5-1, with 10 bases matching TRBD1. J lost 5 bases, V lost 3 bases, and 8 bases had no gene match. CDR1 is SGHRS and CDR2 is YFSETQ in the germline V gene. This CDR3 comprises 16 residues. CDR3 sequence: CASSWGTGAYRNTIYF. The CDR3 region has the DNA TGCGCCAGCAGCTGGGGGACAGGGGCATATCGAAACACCATATATTTT.